This T cell receptor beta chain was captured by sequencing in a study of cytomegalovirus exposure and HLA in healthy donors. Whole-study findings and limits: Most TCR sequences were rare, but some public TCRs occurred in many donors. It was about 150 TCR beta chains that were listed as cytomegalovirus-associated.

As for this clone: Its antigen is not known.

PCR was performed using 60 Vbeta and 13 Jbeta primers. The assay was immunoSEQ multiplex PCR, and TCRdb's table has in-frame clones only and misses some. The sample yields approximately 150,000 clones, roughly 88% seen once. The J segment lost 2 bases and the V segment lost 4 bases, leaving 12 bases of the junction unmatched. The V gene's germline CDR1 is SQVTM and CDR2 ANQGSEA. This CDR3 is 16 amino acids long. The receptor's source is a middle-aged woman in good health and CMV-seronegative. Sequencing was performed on PBMCs. The V call is TRBV29-1, the J call TRBJ2-3, with TRBD2 matching over 7 bases. CDR3: CSVGGGLAVFTDTQYF. The CDR3 DNA reads TGCAGCGTTGGGGGAGGCCTAGCGGTTTTCACAGATACGCAGTATTTT.